This entry lists 13 T cell receptor beta chains sequenced from one sample in a study of T cell responses to AZD1222 COVID-19 vaccine. TCRdb keeps only in-frame clones here, not all; method: immunoSEQ multiplex PCR. The data contain about 200,000 clones, around 94% of them singletons. The sequenced sample was peripheral blood, obtained 28 days after the second dose of the MenACWY control vaccine. These receptors were taken from an adult who received the MenACWY meningococcal vaccine as a control.

This clone has only a few counts. V usage is TRBV28 and J usage is TRBJ2-5, with D uncertain. The length of the CDR3 is 15 residues. V lost 3 bases and J lost 5, with 16 bases in between. CDR1 is MDHEN and CDR2 is SYDVKM in the germline V gene. As DNA, the CDR3 is TGTGCCAGCAGTTTTATGTTGGGCGGTGCGGAGACCCAGTACTTC. As protein: CASSFMLGGAETQYF. The entire variable domain, with the rest obtained from reference TRBV28 and TRBJ2-5, is as follows: DVKVTQSSRYLVKRTGEKVFLECVQDMDHENMFWYRQDPGLGLRLIYFSYDVKMKEKGDIPEGYSVSREKKERFSLILESASTNQTSMYLCASSFMLGGAETQYFGPGTRLLVL.

The chain combines TRBV19 with TRBJ2-2; 15 bases align to TRBD2. Unmatched junction bases numbered 4, after V lost 5 bases and J lost 0 bases. Germline V CDR1 and CDR2: LNHDA, SQIVND (reference sequence). This CDR3 has 18 residues. The CDR3 sequence: CASSPGLAGGSNTGELFF. CDR3 bases: TGTGCCAGTAGTCCGGGACTAGCGGGGGGATCGAACACCGGGGAGCTGTTTTTT.

This rearrangement joins TRBV3-1 (or the pseudogene TRBV3-2) to TRBJ2-1; 12 nucleotides line up with TRBD2. Germline V lookup: CDR1 LGHDT, CDR2 YNNKEL (reference sequence). This CDR3 has 17 amino acids. Losses at the gene ends were 0 bases for V and 6 bases for J; bases not matched to a gene: 6. CDR3 loop: CASSQEASGRAGNEQFF. CDR3 in DNA: TGTGCCAGCAGCCAAGAGGCTAGCGGGAGGGCCGGCAATGAGCAGTTCTTC.

The chain employs TRBV30 and TRBJ1-1, with D hard to call. The CDR3 has 15 amino acids. Germline loops: CDR1 GTSNPN, CDR2 SVGIG (reference sequence). The V gene lost 0 bases and the J gene lost 1 base, with 12 bases spanning the gap. This CDR3 is CAWSVPANWNTEAFF. The DNA of the CDR3 is TGTGCCTGGAGTGTACCGGCCAATTGGAACACTGAAGCTTTCTTT. Variable domain in full (rest from reference TRBV30 and TRBJ1-1): SQTIHQWPATLVQPVGSPLSLECTVEGTSNPNLYWYRQAAGRGLQLLFYSVGIGQISSEVPQNLSASRPQDRQFILSSKKLLLSDSGFYLCAWSVPANWNTEAFFGQGTRLTVV.

V usage is TRBV5-6 and J usage is TRBJ2-7; TRBD2 aligns across 13 bases. V shed 2 bases and J 1 base; nucleotides not matched to a gene: 9. CDR1 and CDR2 from the germline V gene are SGHDT and YYEEEE. The CDR3 has 18 residues. The CDR3 DNA reads as TGTGCCAGCAGCTTCGGACTAGCGGGAGTCCTGAGTTCCTACGAGCAGTACTTC. This encodes CASSFGLAGVLSSYEQYF. The full variable domain, completed using reference TRBV5-6 and TRBJ2-7, is DAGVTQSPTHLIKTRGQQVTLRCSPKSGHDTVSWYQQALGQGPQFIFQYYEEEERQRGNFPDRFSGHQFPNYSSELNVNALLLGDSALYLCASSFGLAGVLSSYEQYFGPGTRLTVT.

The chain joins TRBV12-3 or TRBV12-4 to TRBJ1-6, with D unresolved. The CDR3 has 12 amino acids. The ends were cut back, 3 bases at V and 6 bases at J, with 3 bases in the middle. CDR3 region: CASSFGNSPLHF. As DNA, the CDR3 is TGTGCCAGCAGTTTCGGTAATTCACCCCTCCACTTT.

J is TRBJ2-3 and V is TRBV2; TRBD2 is a possible D gene (5 bases). The V end lost 8 bases, the J end lost 5 bases, and 8 bases lay between the germline ends. CDR3 size: 11 residues. Germline V CDR1 and CDR2: SNHLY, FYNNEI. The CDR3 coding sequence is TGTGCCAGCTCGGCGGGAGATACGCAGTATTTT. Its translation is CASSAGDTQYF.

V gene TRBV4-3 combines with J gene TRBJ1-3; tentatively, D is TRBD1 (5 bases). The CDR3 has 17 residues. Trimming cost V 1 base and J 0 bases, with 13 bases left between them. Germline CDR1 and CDR2: LGHNA and YSLEER. In nucleotides, the CDR3 is TGCGCCAGCAGCCAAGCCCGTTTTGGGGGCTCTGGAAACACCATATATTTT. Its protein is CASSQARFGGSGNTIYF.

The chain employs TRBV11-3 and TRBJ2-3; TRBD2 matches at 12 bases. The germline gives CDR1 SGHNT, CDR2 YENEEA. CDR3 size: 18 residues. Unmatched junction bases numbered 6, after V lost 1 base and J lost 1 base. The CDR3 protein is CASSLGPGLAGRTDTQYF. The CDR3 DNA reads as TGTGCCAGCAGCTTAGGCCCCGGACTAGCGGGACGCACAGATACGCAGTATTTT.

V usage is TRBV11-2 and J usage is TRBJ1-4, with 7 nucleotides matching TRBD1. CDR1 is SGHAT and CDR2 is FQNNGV in the germline V gene. CDR3 size: 16 residues. The trim removed 3 bases at V and 8 bases at J, leaving 12 bases unmatched. CDR3 DNA sequence: TGTGCCAGCAGCTTTGGGCTGAGACAGGGTGGCGAAAAACTGTTTTTT. Protein sequence: CASSFGLRQGGEKLFF.

The chain's CDR3 is CASCPWGGLAFF. CDR3 sequence (DNA): TGTGCCAGCTGTCCTTGGGGGGGGCTCGCTTTCTTT. V usage is TRBV21-1 and J usage is TRBJ1-1. TRBV21-1 is a documented pseudogene. This CDR3 comprises 12 residues.

The chain couples TRBV4-3 to TRBJ2-7; D remains ambiguous. V dropped 0 bases and J dropped 7 bases, with 13 bases sitting between them. CDR1 LGHNA and CDR2 YSLEER come from the germline V gene. The CDR3 sequence is 14 residues long. The CDR3 loop is CASSQDGEVGEQYF. Here the CDR3 DNA reads TGCGCCAGCAGCCAAGATGGAGAGGTGGGGGAGCAGTACTTC.

This CDR3 is CASDTATHSGAFF. Written as DNA, the CDR3 is TGTGCCAGCGACACCGCCACCCATTCGGGAGCTTTCTTT. The chain is built from TRBV28 and TRBJ1-1; D is ambiguous. V was clipped by 8 bases and J by 10 bases, with 20 bases between them. Germline V gives CDR1 MDHEN, CDR2 SYDVKM. The CDR3 has 13 amino acids. Full variable domain (missing parts from reference TRBV28 and TRBJ1-1): DVKVTQSSRYLVKRTGEKVFLECVQDMDHENMFWYRQDPGLGLRLIYFSYDVKMKEKGDIPEGYSVSREKKERFSLILESASTNQTSMYLCASDTATHSGAFFGQGTRLTVV.